A selection of T cell receptor beta chains follows, all from one sample in a study of cytomegalovirus exposure and HLA in healthy donors. Libraries were prepared by immunoSEQ multiplex PCR; TCRdb keeps only in-frame clonotypes and omits some of them. The listing contains 110,000 to 150,000 clones. Sequenced sample: PBMCs. These receptor sequences come from a man aged 35-49 years in good health and CMV-seronegative. Both conserved end residues are part of each CDR3. The D gene is left open where the match is weak.

D	J	V	DNA	CDR3
-	TRBJ1-5	TRBV9	TGTGCCAGCAGCCTGGGGGAGGGGGAATATAGCAATCAGCCCCAGCATTTT	CASSLGEGEYSNQPQHF
TRBD1	TRBJ2-2	TRBV19	TGTGCCAGTAACCGGGACAGGGTGAACACCGGGGAGCTGTTTTTT	CASNRDRVNTGELFF
-	TRBJ1-6	TRBV7-2	TGTGCCAGCAGCTCGGCGGGGTCACCCCTCCACTTT	CASSSAGSPLHF
-	TRBJ2-1	TRBV27	TGTGCCAGCAGTCAACTGGGGGCCAGGGAGCAGTTCTTC	CASSQLGAREQFF
-	TRBJ2-7	TRBV7-9	TGTGCCAGCAGCTTAGGGGGTGTAGAGACTACCACAAACTTC	CASSLGGVETTTNF
TRBD2	TRBJ2-2	TRBV28	TGTGCCACCCTGTTGAGCGGGGGGTTCACCGGGGAGCTGTTTTTT	CATLLSGGFTGELFF
-	TRBJ2-5	TRBV10-3	TGTGCCATCCAGGGGGAACAGGGGGGGAGAGAGACCCAGTACTTC	CAIQGEQGGRETQYF
TRBD1	TRBJ1-4	TRBV11-2	TGTGCCAGCAGCTTAGATCATACAGGGGAACGTGAAAAACTGTTTTTT	CASSLDHTGEREKLFF
TRBD1	TRBJ2-1	TRBV5-4	TGTGCCAGCAGCTCCGGACAGGGGGCCTCCTACAATGAGCAGTTCTTC	CASSSGQGASYNEQFF
-	TRBJ1-1	TRBV18	TGTGCCAGCTCACCCGCCCAGGTCCCTAACACTGAAGCTTTCTTT	CASSPAQVPNTEAFF
TRBD1	TRBJ2-5	TRBV5-1	TGCGCCAGCAGCTTGGGAGGGACAGAGCAAGAGACCCAGTACTTC	CASSLGGTEQETQYF
-	TRBJ1-6	TRBV11-2	TGTGCCAGCAGCTTGGGAGGAGTTAATTCACCCCTCCACTTT	CASSLGGVNSPLHF
TRBD2	TRBJ2-1	TRBV7-3	TGTGCCAGCGCCCTAGCGGGACTCAATGAGCAGTTCTTC	CASALAGLNEQFF
-	TRBJ2-7	TRBV9	TGTGCCAGCAGCGTAGATCCGGGATCCCACGAGCAGTACTTC	CASSVDPGSHEQYF
-	TRBJ1-4	TRBV7-9	TGTGCCAGCAGCTTAGTGGCCAGGGGAATGGCTAATGAAAAACTGTTTTTT	CASSLVARGMANEKLFF
-	TRBJ1-2	TRBV20-1	TGCAGTGCTAGAGCGGGGTATGGCTACACCTTC	CSARAGYGYTF
-	TRBJ1-2	TRBV6-1	TGTGCCAGCAGTGAAGCCAGGGCCACTAACTATGGCTACACCTTC	CASSEARATNYGYTF
TRBD2	TRBJ2-1	TRBV18	TGTGCCAGCATCGAAGCGGGGGGGCAGTTCTTC	CASIEAGGQFF
TRBD1	TRBJ2-5	TRBV2	TGTGCCAGCTCGACAGGGGGCACAGGAGAGCAGTACTTC	CASSTGGTGEQYF
TRBD1	TRBJ1-2	TRBV6-5	TGTGCCAGCAGTTACTCCAACAGGGGGGGCTACACCTTC	CASSYSNRGGYTF
-	TRBJ1-2	TRBV6-5	TGTGCCAGCAACGGGAGTCCCTATGGCTACACCTTC	CASNGSPYGYTF
-	TRBJ2-7	TRBV10-3	TGTGCCATCAGTGAGGGGCCCCCCGGCAGTTACGAGCAGTACTTC	CAISEGPPGSYEQYF
-	TRBJ1-1	TRBV7-2	TGTGCCAGCAGCTTAAGGCGAGGAGAAGGCCCTGAAGCTTTCTTT	CASSLRRGEGPEAFF
TRBD2	TRBJ2-1	TRBV14	TGTGCCAGCAGCCAACGGGGGGTCAATGAGCAGTTCTTC	CASSQRGVNEQFF
TRBD1	TRBJ1-2	TRBV4-2	TGTGCCAGCAGCCAAGAGGGGACAGGGGAGTATGGCTACACCTTC	CASSQEGTGEYGYTF
TRBD1	TRBJ2-1	TRBV5-6	TGTGCCAGCTCCACAACCGGGACAGGGGCCTACAATGAGCAGTTCTTC	CASSTTGTGAYNEQFF
-	TRBJ1-5	TRBV6-6	TGTGCCAGCAGTTACTCGCGGCACGGGGATCAGCCCCAGCATTTT	CASSYSRHGDQPQHF
-	TRBJ1-1	TRBV5-4	TGTGCCAGCAGCTTGGGGGGACAGAACACTGAAGCTTTCTTT	CASSLGGQNTEAFF
TRBD2	TRBJ2-6	TRBV6-5	TGTGCCAGCTCCCGGGACTACTCTGGGGCCAACGTCCTGACTTTC	CASSRDYSGANVLTF
TRBD2	TRBJ2-7	TRBV7-8	TGTGCCAGCAGCCCAGGGACTAGCGGGGGGGCTGTATACGAGCAGTACTTC	CASSPGTSGGAVYEQYF
-	TRBJ1-3	TRBV7-6	TGTGCCAGCAGCTTACGGGGGAACACCATATATTTT	CASSLRGNTIYF
-	TRBJ2-2	TRBV19	TGTGCCAGTAAGACCCGACAGGTCCGGGAGCTGTTTTTT	CASKTRQVRELFF